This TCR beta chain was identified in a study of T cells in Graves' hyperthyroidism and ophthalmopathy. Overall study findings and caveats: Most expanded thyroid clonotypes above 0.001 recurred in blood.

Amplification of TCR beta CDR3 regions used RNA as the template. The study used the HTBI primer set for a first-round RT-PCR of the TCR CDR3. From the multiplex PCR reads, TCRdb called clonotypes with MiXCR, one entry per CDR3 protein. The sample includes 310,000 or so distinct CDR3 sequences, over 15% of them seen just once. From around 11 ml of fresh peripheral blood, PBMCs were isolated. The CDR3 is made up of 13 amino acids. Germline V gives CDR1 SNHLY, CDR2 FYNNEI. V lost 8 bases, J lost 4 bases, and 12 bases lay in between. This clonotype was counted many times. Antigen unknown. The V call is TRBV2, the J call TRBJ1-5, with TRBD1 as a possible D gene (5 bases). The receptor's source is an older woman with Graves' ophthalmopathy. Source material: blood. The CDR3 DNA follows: TGTGCCAGCGTCCCCGGGGCGAATCAGCCCCAGCATTTT. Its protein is CASVPGANQPQHF. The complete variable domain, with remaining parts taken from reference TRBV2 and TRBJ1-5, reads EPEVTQTPSHQVTQMGQEVILRCVPISNHLYFYWYRQILGQKVEFLVSFYNNEISEKSEIFDDQFSVERPDGSNFTLKIRSTKLEDSAMYFCASVPGANQPQHFGDGTRLSIL.